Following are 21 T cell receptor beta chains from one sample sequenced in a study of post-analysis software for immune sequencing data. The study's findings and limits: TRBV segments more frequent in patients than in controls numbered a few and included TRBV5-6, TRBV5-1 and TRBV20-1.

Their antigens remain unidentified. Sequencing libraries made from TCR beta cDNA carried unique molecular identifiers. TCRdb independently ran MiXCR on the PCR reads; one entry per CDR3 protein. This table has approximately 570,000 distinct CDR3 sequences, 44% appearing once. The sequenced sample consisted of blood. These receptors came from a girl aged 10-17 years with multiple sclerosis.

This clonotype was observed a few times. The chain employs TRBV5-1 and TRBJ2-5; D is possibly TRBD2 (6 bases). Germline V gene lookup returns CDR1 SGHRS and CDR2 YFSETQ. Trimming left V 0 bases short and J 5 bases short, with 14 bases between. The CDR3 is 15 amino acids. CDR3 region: CASSLGLARFETQYF. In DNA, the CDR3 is TGCGCCAGCAGCTTGGGGCTAGCGCGGTTCGAGACCCAGTACTTC.

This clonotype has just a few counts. In DNA form, the CDR3 reads TGCGCCAGCAGCTTGGCACCCCTCGATACGCAGTATTTT. It translates to CASSLAPLDTQYF. The J gene is TRBJ2-3, the V gene TRBV5-1; no clear D gene. The CDR3 runs 13 residues. Trimming cost V 0 bases and J 6 bases, with 8 bases left between them. In germline, CDR1 is SGHRS, CDR2 YFSETQ.

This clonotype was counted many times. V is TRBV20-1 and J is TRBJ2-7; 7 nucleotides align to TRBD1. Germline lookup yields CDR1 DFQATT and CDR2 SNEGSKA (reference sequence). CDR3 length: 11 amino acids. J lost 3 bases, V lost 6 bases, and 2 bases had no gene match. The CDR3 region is CSAGDSYEQYF. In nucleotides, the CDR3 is TGCAGTGCCGGGGACAGCTACGAGCAGTACTTC.

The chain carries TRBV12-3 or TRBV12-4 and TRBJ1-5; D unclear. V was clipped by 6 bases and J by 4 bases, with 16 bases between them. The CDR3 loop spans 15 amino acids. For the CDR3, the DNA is TGTGCCAGCAGACAAATCAACGCCCCAAATCAGCCCCAGCATTTT. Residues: CASRQINAPNQPQHF.

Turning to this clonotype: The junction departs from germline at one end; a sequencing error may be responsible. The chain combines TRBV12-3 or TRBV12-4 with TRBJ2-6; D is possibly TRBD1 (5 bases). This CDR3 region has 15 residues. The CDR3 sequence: CASSPLIGGASVLTF. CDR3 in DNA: TGTGCCAGCAGCCCCCTTATTGGTGGGGCCAGCGTCCTGACTTTC.

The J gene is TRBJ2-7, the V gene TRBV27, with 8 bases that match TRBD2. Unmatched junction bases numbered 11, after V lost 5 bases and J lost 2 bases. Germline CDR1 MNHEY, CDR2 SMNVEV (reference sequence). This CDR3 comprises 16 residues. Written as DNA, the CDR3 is TGTGCCAGCAGTCCTTTGGGCCCGCGGGGGGCCTACGAGCAGTACTTC. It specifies CASSPLGPRGAYEQYF.

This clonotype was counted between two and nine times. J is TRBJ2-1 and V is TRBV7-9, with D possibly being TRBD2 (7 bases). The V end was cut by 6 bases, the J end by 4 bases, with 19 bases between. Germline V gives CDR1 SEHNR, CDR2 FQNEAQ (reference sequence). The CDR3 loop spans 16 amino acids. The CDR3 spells CASRVNGGGPYNEQFF. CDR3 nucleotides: TGTGCCAGCAGGGTTAATGGCGGGGGCCCATACAATGAGCAGTTCTTC.

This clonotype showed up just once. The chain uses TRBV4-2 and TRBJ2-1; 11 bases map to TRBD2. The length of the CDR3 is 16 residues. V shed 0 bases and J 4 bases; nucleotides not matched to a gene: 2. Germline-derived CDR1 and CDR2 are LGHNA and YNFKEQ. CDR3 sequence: CASSQDRTSGYNEQFF. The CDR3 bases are TGTGCCAGCAGCCAAGATAGGACTAGCGGGTACAATGAGCAGTTCTTC.

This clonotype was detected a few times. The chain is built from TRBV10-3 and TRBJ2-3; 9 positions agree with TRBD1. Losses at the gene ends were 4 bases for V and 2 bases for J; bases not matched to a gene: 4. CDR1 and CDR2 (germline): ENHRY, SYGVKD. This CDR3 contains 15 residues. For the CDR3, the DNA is TGTGCCATCAGTGGAGGACAGGGGATCACAGATACGCAGTATTTT. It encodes CAISGGQGITDTQYF.

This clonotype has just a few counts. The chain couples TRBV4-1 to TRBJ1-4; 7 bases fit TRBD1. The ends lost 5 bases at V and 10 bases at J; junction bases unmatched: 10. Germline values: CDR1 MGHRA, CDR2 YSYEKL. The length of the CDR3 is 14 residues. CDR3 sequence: CASSSQLPGGKLFF. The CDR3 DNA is TGCGCCAGCAGCTCACAGCTCCCAGGGGGAAAACTGTTTTTT.

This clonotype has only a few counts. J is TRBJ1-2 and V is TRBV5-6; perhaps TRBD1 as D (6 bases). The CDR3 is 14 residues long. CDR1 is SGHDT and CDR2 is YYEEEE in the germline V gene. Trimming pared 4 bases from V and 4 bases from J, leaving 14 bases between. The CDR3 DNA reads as TGTGCCAGCAGCACCACAGGGAACGGCTATGGCTACACCTTC. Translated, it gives CASSTTGNGYGYTF.

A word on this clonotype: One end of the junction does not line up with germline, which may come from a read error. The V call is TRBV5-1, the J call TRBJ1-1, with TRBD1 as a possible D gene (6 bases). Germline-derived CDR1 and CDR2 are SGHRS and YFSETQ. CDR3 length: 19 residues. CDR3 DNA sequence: TGCGCCCGCAGCTTGGGGATATCCACAGGGTATGGCATGAACACTGAAGCTTTCTTT. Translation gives CARSLGISTGYGMNTEAFF.

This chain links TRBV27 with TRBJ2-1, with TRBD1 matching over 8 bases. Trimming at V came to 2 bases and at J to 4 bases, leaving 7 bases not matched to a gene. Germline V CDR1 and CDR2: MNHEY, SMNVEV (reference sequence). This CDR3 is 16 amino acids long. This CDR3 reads CASSLLDRGGYNEQFF. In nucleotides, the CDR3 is TGTGCCAGCAGTTTACTAGACAGGGGTGGGTACAATGAGCAGTTCTTC.

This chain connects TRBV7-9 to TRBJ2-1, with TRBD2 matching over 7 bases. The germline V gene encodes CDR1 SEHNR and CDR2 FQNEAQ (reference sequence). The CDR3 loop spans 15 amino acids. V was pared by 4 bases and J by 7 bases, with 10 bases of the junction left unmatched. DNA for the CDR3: TGTGCCAGCAGCTCGGCGGGGGAGCGCCATAATGAGCAGTTCTTC. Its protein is CASSSAGERHNEQFF.

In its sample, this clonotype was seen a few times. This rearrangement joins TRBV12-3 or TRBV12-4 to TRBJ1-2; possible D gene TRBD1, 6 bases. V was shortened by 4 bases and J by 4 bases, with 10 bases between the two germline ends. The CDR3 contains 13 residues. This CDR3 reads CASSSPGAYGYTF. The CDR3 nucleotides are TGTGCCAGCAGTTCCCCAGGGGCCTATGGCTACACCTTC.

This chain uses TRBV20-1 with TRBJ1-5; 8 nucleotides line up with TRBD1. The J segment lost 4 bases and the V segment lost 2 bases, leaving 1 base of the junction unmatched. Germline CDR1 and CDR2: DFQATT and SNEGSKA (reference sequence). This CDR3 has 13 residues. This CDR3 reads CSARRQGNQPQHF. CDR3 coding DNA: TGCAGTGCTAGACGACAGGGGAATCAGCCCCAGCATTTT.

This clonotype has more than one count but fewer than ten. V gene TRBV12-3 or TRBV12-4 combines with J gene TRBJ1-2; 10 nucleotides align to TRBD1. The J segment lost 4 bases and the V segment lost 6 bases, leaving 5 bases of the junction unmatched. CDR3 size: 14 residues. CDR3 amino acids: CASRGTGVGYGYTF. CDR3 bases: TGTGCCAGCAGGGGGACAGGGGTCGGCTATGGCTACACCTTC.

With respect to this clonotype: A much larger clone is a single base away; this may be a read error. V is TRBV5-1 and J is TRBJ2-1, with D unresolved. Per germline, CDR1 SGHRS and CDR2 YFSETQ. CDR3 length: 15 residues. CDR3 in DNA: TGCGCCAGCAGCCCCACTACCAGCTCCTACAGTGAGCAGTTCTTC. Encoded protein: CASSPTTSSYSEQFF.

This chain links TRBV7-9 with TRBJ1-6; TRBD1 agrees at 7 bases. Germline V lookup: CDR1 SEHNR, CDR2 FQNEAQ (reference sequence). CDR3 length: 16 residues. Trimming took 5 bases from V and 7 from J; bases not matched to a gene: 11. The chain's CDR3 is CASSDQLGTVNSPLHF. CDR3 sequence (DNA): TGTGCCAGCAGCGATCAACTGGGGACAGTCAATTCACCCCTCCACTTT.

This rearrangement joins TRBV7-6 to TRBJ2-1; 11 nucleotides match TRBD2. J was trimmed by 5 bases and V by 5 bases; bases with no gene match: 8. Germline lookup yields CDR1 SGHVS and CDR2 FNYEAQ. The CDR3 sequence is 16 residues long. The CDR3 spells CASSLRTSGFNNEQFF. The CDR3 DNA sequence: TGTGCCAGCAGCCTTAGGACTAGCGGGTTCAACAATGAGCAGTTCTTC.

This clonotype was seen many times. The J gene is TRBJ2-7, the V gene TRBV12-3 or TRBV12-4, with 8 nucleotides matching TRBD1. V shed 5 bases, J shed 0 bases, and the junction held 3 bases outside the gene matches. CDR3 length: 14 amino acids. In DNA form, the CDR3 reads TGTGCCAGCAGTCCTACAGGGGGCTCCTACGAGCAGTACTTC. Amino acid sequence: CASSPTGGSYEQYF.